The count of the clone carrying this T cell receptor (beta chain) is one. The target antigen is unknown. The data are from a study of shared clonotypes between healthy human individuals. Findings of the study overall: On the whole, naive subsets had larger estimated richness than memory subsets had.

Sequencing was at deep level. Per the original data handling: ImmunoSEQ output held junction-only sequences without quality scores, so filtering differed. TCRdb's copy holds only in-frame clones and misses some; the assay was immunoSEQ multiplex PCR. The DNA was the basis for D and trimming; V, J and clone size are from that table. The table includes 730,000 or so clones, more than 70% detected once. The origin of this receptor is a woman in her 30s in good health. Sequencing was done on a sample of memory CD4+ T cells sorted from blood. Stated subset: CD45RA-negative fraction.

The CDR3: CASSLAGGGTGELFF. The CDR3 DNA follows: TGTGCCAGCAGCCTAGCGGGAGGGGGCACCGGGGAGCTGTTTTTT. The J gene is TRBJ2-2, the V gene TRBV6-1, with 12 bases matching TRBD2. Germline CDR1 reads MNHNS; CDR2 reads SASEGT. Trimming cost V 6 bases and J 4 bases; bases outside gene matches: 3. The CDR3 is 15 amino acids.